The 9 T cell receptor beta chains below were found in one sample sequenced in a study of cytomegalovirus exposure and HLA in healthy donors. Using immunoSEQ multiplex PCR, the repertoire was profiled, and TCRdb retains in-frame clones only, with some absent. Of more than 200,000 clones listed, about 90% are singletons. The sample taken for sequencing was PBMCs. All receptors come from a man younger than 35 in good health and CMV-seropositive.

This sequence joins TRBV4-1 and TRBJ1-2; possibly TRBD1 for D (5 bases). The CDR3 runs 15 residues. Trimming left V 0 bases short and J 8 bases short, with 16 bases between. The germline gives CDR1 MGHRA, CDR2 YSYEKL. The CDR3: CASSQDRGAIKGYTF. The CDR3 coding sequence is TGCGCCAGCAGCCAAGATCGAGGGGCGATCAAGGGCTACACCTTC.

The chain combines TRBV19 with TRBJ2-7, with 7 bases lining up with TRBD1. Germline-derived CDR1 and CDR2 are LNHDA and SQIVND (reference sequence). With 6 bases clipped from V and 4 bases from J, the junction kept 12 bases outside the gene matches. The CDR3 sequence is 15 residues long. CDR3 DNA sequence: TGTGCCAGTAGGAAGGACAGGACCCCGGGGTACGAGCAGTACTTC. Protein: CASRKDRTPGYEQYF.

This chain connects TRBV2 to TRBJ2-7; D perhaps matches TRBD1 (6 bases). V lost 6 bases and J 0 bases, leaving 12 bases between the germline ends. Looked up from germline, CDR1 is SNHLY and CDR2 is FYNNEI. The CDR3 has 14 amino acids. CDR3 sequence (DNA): TGTGCCAGCAGCGGACAGAGCCTCTCCTACGAGCAGTACTTC. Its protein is CASSGQSLSYEQYF.

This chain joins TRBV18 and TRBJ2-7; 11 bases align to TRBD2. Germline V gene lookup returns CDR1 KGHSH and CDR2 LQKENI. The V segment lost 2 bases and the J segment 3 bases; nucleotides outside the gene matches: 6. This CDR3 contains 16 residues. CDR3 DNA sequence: TGTGCCAGCTCACCAAGTATTCTAGCGGGAGGCTACGAGCAGTACTTC. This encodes CASSPSILAGGYEQYF.

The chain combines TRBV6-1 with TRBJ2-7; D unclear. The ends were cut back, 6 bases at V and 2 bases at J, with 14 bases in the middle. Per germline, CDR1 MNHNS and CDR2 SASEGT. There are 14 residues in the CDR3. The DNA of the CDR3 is TGTGCCAGCAGCGAAACAGTTACCCCCTACGAGCAGTACTTC. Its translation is CASSETVTPYEQYF.

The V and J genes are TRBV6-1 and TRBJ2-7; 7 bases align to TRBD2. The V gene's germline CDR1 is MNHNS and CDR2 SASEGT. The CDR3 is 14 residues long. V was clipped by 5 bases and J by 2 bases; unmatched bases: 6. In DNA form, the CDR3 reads TGTGCCAGCAGTTGGGACTACAAAACCTACGAGCAGTACTTC. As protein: CASSWDYKTYEQYF.

CDR3 nucleotides: TGTGCCAGCAGCCCTAGTACACAGGGGCCACGCACAGATACGCAGTATTTT. Translated, it gives CASSPSTQGPRTDTQYF. The chain is built from TRBV13 and TRBJ2-3; 7 bases align to TRBD1. Per germline, CDR1 PRHDT and CDR2 FYEKMQ (reference sequence). This CDR3 spans 17 amino acids. J was trimmed by 1 base and V by 5 bases; bases with no gene match: 12.

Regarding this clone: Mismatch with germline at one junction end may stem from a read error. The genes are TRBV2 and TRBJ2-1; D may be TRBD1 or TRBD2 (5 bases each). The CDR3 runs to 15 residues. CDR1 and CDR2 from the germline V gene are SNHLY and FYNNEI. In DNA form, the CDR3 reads TGTGCCACCAGTCCCTCCGGGACGAGATACAATGAGCAGTTCTTC. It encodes CATSPSGTRYNEQFF. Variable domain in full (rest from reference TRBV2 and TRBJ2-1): EPEVTQTPSHQVTQMGQEVILRCVPISNHLYFYWYRQILGQKVEFLVSFYNNEISEKSEIFDDQFSVERPDGSNFTLKIRSTKLEDSAMYFCATSPSGTRYNEQFFGPGTRLTVL.

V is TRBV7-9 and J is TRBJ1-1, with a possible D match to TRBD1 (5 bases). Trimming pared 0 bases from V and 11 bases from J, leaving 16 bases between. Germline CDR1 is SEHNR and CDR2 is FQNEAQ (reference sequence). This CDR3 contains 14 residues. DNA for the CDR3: TGTGCCAGCAGCTTAGCCGGGACGTGGGCGGAGGCTTTCTTT. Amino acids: CASSLAGTWAEAFF.